This is a list of T cell receptor beta chains from one sample in a study of blood T cells in healthy people across ages. Via MiXCR, TCRdb re-called the 5' RACE reads, giving one row per CDR3 protein. This sample carries 2 million or so distinct CDR3 sequences, about 49% of them seen once, and the ten largest clones take 2.1%. What was sequenced was blood. These receptors all come from a woman aged 40 to 50 in good health. Each CDR3 is given with its conserved first and last residue. Each record gives: V gene, D gene, clone size, J gene, CDR3 protein, CDR3 DNA. The D gene is left open where the match is weak. Clone size is stated in some rows and not others, as once, few, many or a class when expanded.

v_call: TRBV5-1; d_call: .; clone_size: .; j_call: TRBJ1-2; cdr3_aa: CASSSARVVGYAF; cdr3_nt: TGCGCCAGCAGCTCCGCGAGGGTAGTCGGCTACGCCTTC
v_call: TRBV10-3; d_call: TRBD1; clone_size: few; j_call: TRBJ2-7; cdr3_aa: CAIGAGGSYEQYF; cdr3_nt: TGTGCCATCGGGGCAGGGGGATCCTACGAGCAGTACTTC
v_call: TRBV5-1; d_call: TRBD1; clone_size: few; j_call: TRBJ1-2; cdr3_aa: CASKTGSPPPINYGYTF; cdr3_nt: TGCGCCAGCAAGACAGGGAGTCCTCCCCCTATTAACTATGGCTACACCTTC
v_call: TRBV7-9; d_call: .; clone_size: few; j_call: TRBJ2-5; cdr3_aa: CASLGAGVRSETQYF; cdr3_nt: TGTGCCAGCTTAGGGGCCGGGGTTAGGTCAGAGACCCAGTACTTC
v_call: TRBV4-2; d_call: .; clone_size: .; j_call: TRBJ1-2; cdr3_aa: CASSLSAFGYTF; cdr3_nt: TGTGCCAGCAGTCTATCCGCCTTTGGCTACACCTTC
v_call: TRBV12-3/TRBV12-4; d_call: TRBD1; clone_size: .; j_call: TRBJ2-7; cdr3_aa: CASSRTGARDQYF; cdr3_nt: TGTGCCAGCAGCCGGACAGGGGCGCGGGACCAGTACTTC
v_call: TRBV5-1; d_call: .; clone_size: .; j_call: TRBJ1-6; cdr3_aa: CASSPIGMRDNSPLHF; cdr3_nt: TGCGCCAGCAGCCCTATAGGGATGAGAGATAATTCACCCCTCCACTTT
v_call: TRBV19; d_call: .; clone_size: .; j_call: TRBJ1-2; cdr3_aa: CASSREVGRNGYTF; cdr3_nt: TGTGCCAGTAGTCGTGAAGTGGGCAGGAATGGCTACACCTTC
v_call: TRBV6-6; d_call: .; clone_size: once; j_call: TRBJ1-4; cdr3_aa: CASSYSLKEKLFF; cdr3_nt: TGTGCCAGCAGTTACTCTTTGAAAGAAAAACTGTTTTTT
v_call: TRBV4-3; d_call: .; clone_size: many; j_call: TRBJ2-1; cdr3_aa: CASSHPIIAAFF; cdr3_nt: TGCGCCAGCAGCCACCCCATAATAGCGGCGTTCTTC
v_call: TRBV6-2/TRBV6-3; d_call: .; clone_size: .; j_call: TRBJ1-5; cdr3_aa: CASSYSSLGANQPQHF; cdr3_nt: TGTGCCAGCAGTTACTCGTCTTTGGGTGCCAATCAGCCCCAGCATTTT
v_call: TRBV5-1; d_call: TRBD2; clone_size: .; j_call: TRBJ2-3; cdr3_aa: CASSLSGGGTPDTQYF; cdr3_nt: TGTGCCAGCAGCTTGTCGGGCGGGGGGACTCCAGATACGCAGTATTTT
v_call: TRBV5-1; d_call: TRBD1; clone_size: .; j_call: TRBJ2-1; cdr3_aa: CASSWIPGQVKNNEQFF; cdr3_nt: TGCGCCAGCAGCTGGATCCCGGGACAGGTAAAAAACAATGAGCAGTTCTTC
v_call: TRBV6-1; d_call: TRBD1; clone_size: .; j_call: TRBJ1-2; cdr3_aa: CASTLRPPGQGGAYGYTF; cdr3_nt: TGTGCCAGCACCCTACGCCCTCCGGGACAGGGGGGGGCCTATGGCTACACCTTC
v_call: TRBV4-1; d_call: .; clone_size: .; j_call: TRBJ2-3; cdr3_aa: CASRSAEDTQYF; cdr3_nt: TGCGCCAGCAGAAGCGCCGAAGATACGCAGTATTTT
v_call: TRBV4-1; d_call: TRBD2; clone_size: .; j_call: TRBJ2-1; cdr3_aa: CASSPLNSGASYNEQFF; cdr3_nt: TGCGCCAGCAGCCCCTTAAATAGCGGGGCCTCTTACAATGAGCAGTTCTTC
v_call: TRBV15; d_call: TRBD2; clone_size: once; j_call: TRBJ2-1; cdr3_aa: CATRGLAGARSYNEQFF; cdr3_nt: TGTGCCACCCGTGGACTAGCGGGGGCGCGCTCCTACAATGAGCAGTTCTTC
v_call: TRBV12-3/TRBV12-4; d_call: .; clone_size: few; j_call: TRBJ1-4; cdr3_aa: CASSQSSTAIVVNEKLFF; cdr3_nt: TGTGCCAGCAGTCAATCCTCGACAGCCATCGTGGTAAATGAAAAACTGTTTTTT
v_call: TRBV9; d_call: .; clone_size: .; j_call: TRBJ1-4; cdr3_aa: CASSVGGGQREKLFF; cdr3_nt: TGTGCCAGCAGCGTAGGAGGGGGACAACGGGAAAAACTGTTTTTT
v_call: TRBV25-1; d_call: .; clone_size: .; j_call: TRBJ1-4; cdr3_aa: CASSPREAFNEKLFF; cdr3_nt: TGTGCCAGCAGTCCGCGGGAAGCGTTTAATGAAAAACTGTTTTTT
v_call: TRBV20-1; d_call: TRBD2; clone_size: .; j_call: TRBJ2-7; cdr3_aa: CSGASGSYEQYF; cdr3_nt: TGCAGTGGGGCTAGCGGCTCCTACGAGCAGTACTTC
v_call: TRBV5-1; d_call: .; clone_size: .; j_call: TRBJ2-5; cdr3_aa: CASSPGDLPRTQYF; cdr3_nt: TGCGCCAGCAGCCCCGGGGACCTACCAAGGACCCAGTACTTC
v_call: TRBV6-6; d_call: .; clone_size: .; j_call: TRBJ1-5; cdr3_aa: CASSHATGRNQPQHF; cdr3_nt: TGTGCCAGCAGCCACGCAACAGGACGCAATCAGCCCCAGCATTTT
v_call: TRBV4-1; d_call: TRBD2; clone_size: .; j_call: TRBJ2-3; cdr3_aa: CASSLRQGSGGLGAPTDTQYF; cdr3_nt: TGCGCCAGCAGTCTGCGGCAGGGTAGCGGGGGCTTGGGGGCCCCCACAGATACGCAGTATTTT
v_call: TRBV6-6; d_call: .; clone_size: few; j_call: TRBJ2-7; cdr3_aa: CASSYLWDGPYEQYF; cdr3_nt: TGTGCCAGCAGTTACCTTTGGGACGGTCCCTACGAGCAGTACTTC
v_call: TRBV29-1; d_call: TRBD1; clone_size: few; j_call: TRBJ1-6; cdr3_aa: CSVGDRDSPLHF; cdr3_nt: TGCAGCGTTGGGGACAGGGATTCACCCCTCCACTTT
v_call: TRBV20-1; d_call: .; clone_size: .; j_call: TRBJ1-1; cdr3_aa: CSANQGRNTEAFF; cdr3_nt: TGCAGTGCCAATCAGGGTCGGAACACTGAAGCTTTCTTT
v_call: TRBV11-2; d_call: TRBD2; clone_size: once; j_call: TRBJ2-5; cdr3_aa: CASSLVGTSGAFETQYF; cdr3_nt: TGTGCCAGCAGCTTAGTGGGGACTAGCGGGGCATTTGAGACCCAGTACTTC
v_call: TRBV12-3/TRBV12-4; d_call: .; clone_size: .; j_call: TRBJ1-2; cdr3_aa: CASSRGPPGGGYTF; cdr3_nt: TGTGCCAGCAGTCGTGGACCGCCGGGGGGTGGCTACACCTTC
v_call: TRBV3-1; d_call: TRBD2; clone_size: .; j_call: TRBJ2-3; cdr3_aa: CASTPVGGATDTQYF; cdr3_nt: TGTGCCAGCACCCCTGTCGGGGGGGCCACAGATACGCAGTATTTT